The 30 T cell receptor beta chains listed next were all sequenced from one sample in a study of shared clonotypes between healthy human individuals (dated by TCRdb to about 2020). Library preparation was by the immunoSEQ multiplex PCR assay. What TCRdb holds here is the immuneACCESS table cut down to in-frame rearrangements. Part of the clones is not present; checked against another copy, under half of the missing clones reflect an unresolved V gene, and the others are unexplained. This sample gives some 1.1 million clones in total; 70% to 85% of them show up just once. The top ten constitute about 0.89% of the sample. The sample taken for sequencing was memory CD4+ T cells from PBMCs. The cell subset or site label corresponds to: CD45RA-negative fraction. The receptors were sampled from a man aged 18 to 29 in good health. Some clones in this sample may be carry-over from other donors' samples.

In the case of this clone: Different DNA sequences within this sample yield the same CDR3. J is TRBJ1-2 and V is TRBV7-2; TRBD1 matches 9 bases. Trimming removed 1 base from V and 5 bases from J; junction bases left unmatched: 2. Germline CDR1 is SGHTA and CDR2 is FQGNSA. There are 14 residues in the CDR3. The CDR3 coding sequence is TGTGCCAGCAGCTTAGGACAGGGGGGATATGGCTACACCTTC. Translating gives CASSLGQGGYGYTF.

The J gene is TRBJ1-3, the V gene TRBV6-6; no clear D. The germline V gene has CDR1 MNHNY and CDR2 SVGAGI (reference sequence). The ends were cut back, 5 bases at V and 4 bases at J, with 12 bases in the middle. The CDR3 is made up of 14 amino acids. This CDR3 reads CASSTRQKGNTIYF. The CDR3 nucleotides read TGTGCCAGCAGTACCCGGCAGAAGGGAAACACCATATATTTT.

The chain is built from TRBV5-1 and TRBJ1-4; possibly TRBD1 for D (6 bases). The V end was cut by 0 bases, the J end by 7 bases, with 10 bases between. Germline loops: CDR1 SGHRS, CDR2 YFSETQ. This CDR3 has 14 amino acids. CDR3 region: CASSLVGGTEKLFF. The CDR3 DNA reads TGCGCCAGCAGCTTGGTAGGGGGAACTGAAAAACTGTTTTTT.

This chain uses TRBV5-8 with TRBJ2-7; D may be TRBD1 or TRBD2 (5 bases each). The V gene lost 10 bases and the J gene lost 2 bases, with 13 bases spanning the gap. The CDR3 extends over 12 amino acids. Germline V gives CDR1 SGHTS, CDR2 YDEGEE. The CDR3 DNA reads as TGTGCCGCCCCCGGGGCTACCTACGAGCAGTACTTC. Its protein is CAAPGATYEQYF. The whole variable domain, remainder taken from reference TRBV5-8 and TRBJ2-7, is EAGVTQSPTHLIKTRGQQATLRCSPISGHTSVYWYQQALGLGLQFLLWYDEGEERNRGNFPPRFSGRQFPNYSSELNVNALELEDSALYLCAAPGATYEQYFGPGTRLTVT.

This chain joins TRBV29-1 and TRBJ2-7; 9 positions agree with TRBD2. The CDR3 is made up of 12 amino acids. Germline V CDR1 and CDR2: SQVTM, ANQGSEA. J gave up 6 bases and V 7 bases, and 7 bases lay outside the gene matches. CDR3 in amino acids: CSAGTSRGEQYF. The CDR3 region has the DNA TGCAGCGCCGGGACTAGCCGGGGCGAGCAGTACTTC.

The chain has TRBV20-1 and TRBJ2-7; no clear D gene. CDR3 length: 11 amino acids. CDR1 is DFQATT and CDR2 is SNEGSKA in the germline V gene (reference sequence). V was trimmed by 0 bases and J by 7 bases, leaving 7 bases between them. The CDR3 here is CSARDWQEQYF. The CDR3 DNA follows: TGCAGTGCTAGAGATTGGCAGGAGCAGTACTTC.

The rearrangement joins TRBV11-3 to TRBJ2-2; TRBD2 might be the D (6 bases). CDR3 length: 15 amino acids. CDR1 is SGHNT, CDR2 YENEEA, per germline. Trimming took 1 base from V and 7 from J, leaving 13 bases between them. In DNA, the CDR3 is TGTGCCAGCAGCTTAGTTTCAGGAGGGGACGGGGAGCTGTTTTTT. This translates into CASSLVSGGDGELFF.

This clone was seen only a few times. The gene calls are TRBV7-3 and TRBJ1-5; D is possibly TRBD1 (6 bases). V lost 6 bases and J 0 bases, leaving 15 bases between the germline ends. Per germline, CDR1 SGHTA and CDR2 FQGTGA. The CDR3 totals 16 residues. CDR3 nucleotide sequence: TGTGCCAGCAGACCGGGGGGCTGGGATAGCAATCAGCCCCAGCATTTT. Protein sequence: CASRPGGWDSNQPQHF.

This clone was detected only a few times. At the DNA level, this CDR3 is encoded by other sequences in the same sample as well. The chain uses TRBV4-2 and TRBJ2-7, with D possibly matching TRBD1 (5 bases). CDR1 is LGHNA and CDR2 is YNFKEQ in the germline V gene. V was pared by 3 bases and J by 0 bases, with 18 bases between. The CDR3 has 17 amino acids. CDR3 bases: TGTGCCAGCAGCCAGGGGCTATTCACTACTTACTCCTACGAGCAGTACTTC. It is translated as CASSQGLFTTYSYEQYF.

V and J are TRBV6-5 and TRBJ2-7; TRBD2 matches at 9 bases. Trimming took 0 bases from V and 3 from J; bases not matched to a gene: 3. CDR1 and CDR2 from the germline V gene are MNHEY and SVGAGI. This CDR3 is built from 15 residues. The CDR3 is CASSYSGSGSYEQYF. In DNA, the CDR3 is TGTGCCAGCAGTTACTCTGGTAGCGGGAGCTACGAGCAGTACTTC.

The chain employs TRBV20-1 and TRBJ2-5; D gene ambiguous. Germline V gene data show CDR1 as DFQATT and CDR2 as SNEGSKA (reference sequence). CDR3 length equals 11 residues. Deletions cut 5 bases from V and 5 bases from J, with 9 bases between. CDR3 residues: CSALRAETQYF. Here the CDR3 DNA reads TGCAGTGCTCTACGAGCGGAGACCCAGTACTTC.

The CDR3 reads CASSAQGAMRYTF. The CDR3 DNA is TGTGCCAGCAGTGCCCAGGGGGCCATGCGCTACACCTTC. The rearrangement links TRBV6-5 to TRBJ1-2, with TRBD1 identical over 8 bases. The CDR3 sequence is 13 residues long. Germline CDR1 is MNHEY and CDR2 is SVGAGI. The ends lost 5 bases at V and 9 bases at J; junction bases unmatched: 8.

This clone was picked up a small number of times. The V gene is TRBV6-5, the J gene TRBJ1-1, with D unresolved. V gave up 9 bases and J gave up 0 bases, with 5 bases separating them. This CDR3 spans 11 amino acids. From germline, CDR1 is MNHEY and CDR2 SVGAGI. CDR3 region: CASFLNTEAFF. The CDR3 DNA reads TGTGCCAGTTTCTTGAACACTGAAGCTTTCTTT.

J is TRBJ2-3 and V is TRBV7-2; D may be TRBD1 or TRBD2 (6 bases each). This CDR3 contains 14 residues. V was trimmed by 7 bases and J by 1 base, leaving 12 bases between them. Germline V CDR1 and CDR2: SGHTA, FQGNSA. CDR3 sequence (DNA): TGTGCCAGCACCAAGGGGGGCCGCACAGATACGCAGTATTTT. This codes for CASTKGGRTDTQYF.

As to this clone: Possible read error: a much larger clone is one base away. This sample includes further DNA sequences coding for the same CDR3. V gene TRBV7-3 combines with J gene TRBJ1-2, with 8 positions matching TRBD1. V dropped 5 bases and J dropped 4; count of bases not matched to a gene: 3. The CDR3 extends over 13 amino acids. CDR1 is SGHTA, CDR2 FQGTGA, per germline. This CDR3 is CASSAGQGYGYTF. The CDR3 DNA is TGTGCCAGCAGCGCTGGACAGGGCTATGGCTACACCTTC.

V gene TRBV6-6 combines with J gene TRBJ2-7; the D gene is possibly TRBD1 (6 bases). This CDR3 has 14 amino acids. The V gene's germline CDR1 is MNHNY and CDR2 SVGAGI (reference sequence). V lost 3 bases and J 2 bases, leaving 11 bases between the germline ends. The CDR3, as DNA: TGTGCCAGCAGTTATGCAGGGGTACCCTACGAGCAGTACTTC. It translates to CASSYAGVPYEQYF.

V usage is TRBV6-6 and J usage is TRBJ1-3; tentative D call: TRBD1 (5 bases). V was cut by 4 bases and J by 2 bases, with 12 bases left in between. This CDR3 region has 15 residues. CDR1 MNHNY and CDR2 SVGAGI come from the germline V gene (reference sequence). CDR3 amino acids: CASSWGLTTGNTIYF. The CDR3 DNA is TGTGCCAGCAGTTGGGGCCTTACAACTGGAAACACCATATATTTT.

The rearrangement uses TRBV7-8 and TRBJ2-7; a possible D gene is TRBD2 (6 bases). From germline, CDR1 is SGHVS and CDR2 FQNEAQ. The V end lost 2 bases, the J end lost 0 bases, and 8 bases lay between the germline ends. The CDR3 extends over 14 amino acids. CDR3 sequence (DNA): TGTGCCAGCAGCTTAAGGACTACCTCCTACGAGCAGTACTTC. Its protein product is CASSLRTTSYEQYF.

The chain combines TRBV28 with TRBJ1-2, with D possibly matching TRBD1 (5 bases). V lost 5 bases and J lost 6, with 7 bases in between. The CDR3 is made up of 11 amino acids. The germline V gene encodes CDR1 MDHEN and CDR2 SYDVKM. CDR3 loop: CASSVGHGYTF. The CDR3 DNA sequence: TGTGCCAGCAGTGTGGGGCATGGCTACACCTTC.

The CDR3, as DNA: TGTGCCAGCAGCTTGAGGAGTCCTGGAAACACCATATATTTT. It codes for CASSLRSPGNTIYF. The V gene is TRBV5-6, the J gene TRBJ1-3; D call uncertain. The CDR3 is 14 amino acids. Germline assignment: CDR1 SGHDT and CDR2 YYEEEE. Trimming removed 1 base from V and 2 bases from J, with 7 bases in between.

V and J are TRBV7-7 and TRBJ2-4; 8 nucleotides line up with TRBD2. Germline V gene lookup returns CDR1 SSHAT and CDR2 FNYEAQ (reference sequence). The V segment lost 1 base and the J segment 0 bases; nucleotides outside the gene matches: 14. The CDR3 is 20 amino acids. CDR3: CASSLGLTSGLIIAKNIQYF. The CDR3 DNA sequence: TGTGCCAGCAGCTTAGGTCTTACTAGCGGTCTAATAATAGCCAAAAACATTCAGTACTTC. The variable domain in full, with the rest retrieved from reference TRBV7-7 and TRBJ2-4, is GAGVSQSPRYKVTKRGQDVTLRCDPISSHATLYWYQQALGQGPEFLTYFNYEAQPDKSGLPSDRFSAERPEGSISTLTIQRTEQRDSAMYRCASSLGLTSGLIIAKNIQYFGAGTRLSVL.

V gene TRBV7-2 combines with J gene TRBJ1-4; a weak D match, TRBD1 (5 bases). The CDR3 runs 14 residues. Germline CDR1 reads SGHTA; CDR2 reads FQGNSA. V lost 2 bases and J 6 bases, leaving 10 bases between the germline ends. CDR3 residues: CASSLQGWDEKLFF. CDR3 nucleotide sequence: TGTGCCAGCAGCTTACAGGGTTGGGATGAAAAACTGTTTTTT.

This CDR3 is CASTRTAGTGGGYTF. For the CDR3, the DNA is TGTGCCAGCACCCGAACTGCAGGGACAGGGGGTGGCTACACCTTC. The chain links TRBV7-2 to TRBJ1-2; 11 nucleotides agree with TRBD1. Germline assignment: CDR1 SGHTA and CDR2 FQGNSA. V shed 7 bases, J shed 7 bases, and the junction held 11 bases outside the gene matches. This CDR3 region has 15 residues.

This chain joins TRBV7-9 and TRBJ1-1, with TRBD1 as a possible D gene (5 bases). The CDR3 sequence is 15 residues long. In germline, CDR1 is SEHNR, CDR2 FQNEAQ (reference sequence). The V and J ends lost 7 bases and 1 base respectively, with 16 bases between them. The CDR3 sequence: CASTKGSGGNTEAFF. The DNA for the CDR3 is TGTGCCAGCACTAAAGGCTCGGGGGGGAACACTGAAGCTTTCTTT.

The gene calls are TRBV5-1 and TRBJ1-2, with TRBD1 as a possible D gene (6 bases). V lost 4 bases, J lost 0 bases, and 10 bases lay in between. Germline V gene data show CDR1 as SGHRS and CDR2 as YFSETQ. The CDR3 runs to 14 residues. CDR3 bases: TGCGCCAGCAGCGACAGGACTTCTAACTATGGCTACACCTTC. Translation gives CASSDRTSNYGYTF.

CDR3 sequence reads: CASSQGLAGNNEQFF. The CDR3 nucleotides are TGTGCCAGCAGCCAGGGACTAGCGGGCAACAATGAGCAGTTCTTC. This chain uses TRBV7-3 with TRBJ2-1; 12 nucleotides agree with TRBD2. CDR3 length: 15 amino acids. Germline trimming cut 5 bases from V and 5 bases from J; bases unmatched to any gene: 4. Germline CDR1 reads SGHTA; CDR2 reads FQGTGA.

V gene TRBV9 combines with J gene TRBJ2-2; 8 positions agree with TRBD1. This CDR3 has 17 amino acids. The ends lost 3 bases at V and 3 bases at J; junction bases unmatched: 10. Germline values: CDR1 SGDLS, CDR2 YYNGEE. CDR3 in amino acids: CASSAQRTGSDTGELFF. CDR3 DNA: TGTGCCAGCAGCGCCCAACGGACAGGGTCGGACACCGGGGAGCTGTTTTTT.

The rearrangement links TRBV18 to TRBJ1-2; D call uncertain. Trimming cost V 1 base and J 7 bases, with 16 bases left between them. CDR1 and CDR2 (germline): KGHSH, LQKENI. The CDR3 has 15 residues. The CDR3, as DNA: TGTGCCAGCTCACCACTCGCTACCATTGAAGTTGGCTACACCTTC. This gives the protein CASSPLATIEVGYTF.

This clone was recorded only once. The chain is built from TRBV5-6 and TRBJ1-1; maybe TRBD1 (5 bases). The V gene lost 0 bases and the J gene lost 6 bases, with 21 bases spanning the gap. CDR1 is SGHDT and CDR2 is YYEEEE in the germline V gene. The CDR3 has 17 residues. The CDR3: CASSLVGTGVREAEAFF. DNA of the CDR3: TGTGCCAGCAGCTTGGTGGGGACGGGGGTACGAGAGGCTGAAGCTTTCTTT.

This clone has only a few counts. The chain recombines TRBV19 with TRBJ2-7; the D gene is possibly TRBD1 (5 bases). V was trimmed by 4 bases and J by 0 bases, leaving 13 bases between them. The CDR3 extends over 15 amino acids. Germline CDR1 reads LNHDA; CDR2 reads SQIVND (reference sequence). The CDR3 DNA reads TGTGCCAGTAGTAAGGGGCGGCTAAGCTCCTACGAGCAGTACTTC. Translating it yields CASSKGRLSSYEQYF.